This T cell receptor (beta chain) was retrieved from a study of blood T cell repertoires in COVID-19 (dated by TCRdb to between 2020 and 2021). For the wider study: ImmuneRACE Cohort 3 recovered participants were defined by two consecutive negative NP/OP PCR tests, healthcare professional clearance, or symptom resolution. Nearly every sample came with metadata listing a de-identified subject ID, COVID-19 status, age in years and sex. The prospective study material was composed of cDNA or gDNA derived from T cells, B-cell-depleted T cells, or PBMCs. The dataset comprised deeply sampled blood TCRbeta repertoires from subjects exposed to, actively infected with, or recovered from COVID-19. Samples from collaborators originated in the United States, Italy and Spain and spanned both the acute and convalescent phases of COVID-19. Where HLA class I and class II types were available, the types were taken from metadata supplied by the sample provider, not from assay-based typing. The repertoires were released in a freely available public database intended as a resource for research on the immune response to SARS-CoV-2. Samples were obtained from the ongoing ImmuneRACE study (first 160 participants) and from about 1,300 subjects provided by 6 global collaborators.

Reading the germline V gene gives CDR1 MNHEY and CDR2 SVGAGI. The CDR3 runs 15 residues from the cysteine to the phenylalanine. Only CDR3 DNA remains: 45 bases, in frame from the first base. V gives up 0 bases and J gives up 2 bases, and the segment between their germline ends measures 11 bases. The immunoSEQ Assay, a bias-controlled multiplex PCR, was used to amplify TCRbeta CDR3 regions from genomic DNA. Concerning the study's data processing: The number of nucleated cells in each sample was estimated by amplification of reference gene primers within the assay. To quantify the absolute abundance of each unique TCRbeta CDR3 rearrangement, sequence reads were collapsed and filtered. For each sample, productive Simpson clonality was calculated as the square root of Simpson's diversity index over productive rearrangements. What TCRdb holds here is the immuneACCESS table cut down to in-frame rearrangements. Part of the clones is not present; checked against another copy, under half of the missing clones reflect an unresolved V gene, and the others are unexplained. V, J and clone size are taken as reported in that table, and D and trimming were inferred from the DNA itself. Here the sample has fewer than 250,000 clones; over 75% occur a single time. The ten largest clones take up 7% to 7.5% of the sample.

Notes on this clone: The antigen it binds to is not known. The record has no base qualities; no much larger clone is one base away.

In the prospective study, participants were about 18 to 90 years old, resided in approximately 22 geographic areas of the United States, and were enrolled through a virtual design. In the prospective study, participants were assigned to cohorts based on the clinical history participants reported in a screening survey and a study questionnaire. In the prospective study, whole blood, serum and a nasopharyngeal or oropharyngeal swab were collected from each participant by mobile phlebotomists. Prospective study participants could optionally give additional blood draws and questionnaires over an approximately 2-month period. Prospective study blood samples were shipped either frozen or at room temperature before DNA extraction. Results the study describes overall, beyond this receptor: The amount of clinical and demographic metadata varied by source and participant and was provided uncurated.

The receptor chain draws on TRBV6-5 and TRBJ2-7; TRBD2 could be the D gene, as 6 bases match. Sequenced: PBMCs or T cells enriched from blood (not recorded which). The TCR was taken from a man under 40 in a cohort exposed to, infected with or recovered from COVID-19 (not recorded which). The base sequence is TGTGCCAGCAGTTACTCCGGGACTTCAACCTACGAGCAGTACTTC. This is translated as CASSYSGTSTYEQYF.